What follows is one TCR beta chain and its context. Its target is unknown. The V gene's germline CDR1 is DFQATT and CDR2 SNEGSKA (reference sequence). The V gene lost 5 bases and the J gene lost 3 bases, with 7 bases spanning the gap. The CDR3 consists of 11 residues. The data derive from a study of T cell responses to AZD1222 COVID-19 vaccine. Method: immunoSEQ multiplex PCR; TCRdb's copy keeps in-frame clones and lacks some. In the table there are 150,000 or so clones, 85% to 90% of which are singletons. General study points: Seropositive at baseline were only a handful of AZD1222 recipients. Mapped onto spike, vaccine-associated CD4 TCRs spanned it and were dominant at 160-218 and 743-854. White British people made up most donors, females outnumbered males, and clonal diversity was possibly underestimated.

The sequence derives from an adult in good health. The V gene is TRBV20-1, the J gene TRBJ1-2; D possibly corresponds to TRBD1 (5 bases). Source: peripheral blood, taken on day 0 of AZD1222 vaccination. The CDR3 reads CSARGDYGYTF. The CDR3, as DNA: TGCAGTGCTCGGGGCGACTATGGCTACACCTTC.